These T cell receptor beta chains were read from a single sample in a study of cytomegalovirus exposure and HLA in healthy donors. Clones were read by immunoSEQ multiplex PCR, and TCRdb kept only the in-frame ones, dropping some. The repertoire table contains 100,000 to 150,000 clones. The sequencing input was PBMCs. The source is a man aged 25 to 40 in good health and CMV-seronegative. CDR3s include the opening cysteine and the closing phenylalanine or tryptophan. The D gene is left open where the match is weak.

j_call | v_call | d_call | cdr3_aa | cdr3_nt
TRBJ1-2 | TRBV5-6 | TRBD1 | CASSFRGTGRPYGYTF | TGTGCCAGCAGCTTCCGGGGGACAGGGCGCCCCTATGGCTACACCTTC
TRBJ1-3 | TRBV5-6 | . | CASSWMSGGANLAGNTIYF | TGTGCCAGCAGCTGGATGTCCGGTGGGGCGAACTTGGCTGGAAACACCATATATTTT
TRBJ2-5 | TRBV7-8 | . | CASSSFRGVGETQYF | TGTGCCAGCAGCTCCTTCCGGGGTGTAGGAGAGACCCAGTACTTC
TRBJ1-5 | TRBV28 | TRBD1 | CASRYGTVRGQPQHF | TGTGCCAGCCGATACGGGACAGTCAGGGGGCAGCCCCAGCATTTT
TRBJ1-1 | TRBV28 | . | CASSFFRLRGTEAFF | TGTGCCAGCAGTTTTTTCCGCCTACGGGGCACTGAAGCTTTCTTT
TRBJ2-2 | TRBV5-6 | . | CASSLGATNTGELFF | TGTGCCAGCAGCTTGGGGGCTACGAACACCGGGGAGCTGTTTTTT
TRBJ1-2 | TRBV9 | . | CASSGGPGGANYGYTF | TGTGCCAGCAGCGGGGGCCCGGGAGGCGCCAACTATGGCTACACCTTC
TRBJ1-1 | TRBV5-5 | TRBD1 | CASTVTGVGLNTEAFF | TGTGCCAGCACCGTAACAGGGGTTGGTTTGAACACTGAAGCTTTCTTT
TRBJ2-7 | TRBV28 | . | CASSWASYEQYF | TGTGCCAGCAGTTGGGCGTCCTACGAGCAGTACTTC
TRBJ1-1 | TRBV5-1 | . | CASSSTGSEAFF | TGCGCCAGCAGCTCGACAGGCTCTGAAGCTTTCTTT
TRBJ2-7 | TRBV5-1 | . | CASSLGGILGGQQYF | TGCGCCAGCAGCTTGGGGGGTATCCTTGGGGGCCAGCAGTACTTC
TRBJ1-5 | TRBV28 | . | CASSLSGSYSNQPQHF | TGTGCCAGCAGTTTATCAGGGTCGTATAGCAATCAGCCCCAGCATTTT
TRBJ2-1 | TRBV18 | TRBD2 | CASSSTVGLRNEQFF | TGTGCCAGCTCATCGACGGTGGGACTACGGAATGAGCAGTTCTTC
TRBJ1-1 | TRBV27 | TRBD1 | CASTWTGMNTEAFF | TGTGCCAGCACCTGGACAGGCATGAACACTGAAGCTTTCTTT
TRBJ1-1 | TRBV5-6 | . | CASSLVGRAPTEAFF | TGTGCCAGCAGCTTGGTAGGGAGAGCCCCCACTGAAGCTTTCTTT
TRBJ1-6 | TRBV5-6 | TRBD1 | CASSWTGLNSPLHF | TGTGCCAGCAGCTGGACAGGCCTTAATTCACCCCTCCACTTT
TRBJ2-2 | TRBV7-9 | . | CARTKPSNTGELFF | TGTGCCAGAACCAAGCCGTCGAACACCGGGGAGCTGTTTTTT
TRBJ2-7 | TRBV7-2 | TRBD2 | CASSLLAGTPSF | TGTGCCAGCAGCTTATTAGCGGGGACCCCGAGCTTC
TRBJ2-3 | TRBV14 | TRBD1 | CASSQRKTGQLTSTDTQYF | TGTGCCAGCAGCCAGCGAAAGACGGGACAGCTTACTAGCACAGATACGCAGTATTTT
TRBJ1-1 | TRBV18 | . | CASSRAPGNTEAFF | TGTGCCAGCTCAAGAGCGCCGGGGAACACTGAAGCTTTCTTT
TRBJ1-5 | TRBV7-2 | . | CASSPRGDQPQHF | TGTGCCAGCAGCCCCCGCGGGGATCAGCCCCAGCATTTT
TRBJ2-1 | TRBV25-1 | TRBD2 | CASSASGTRGNEQFF | TGTGCCAGCAGTGCCTCCGGGACTAGGGGCAATGAGCAGTTCTTC
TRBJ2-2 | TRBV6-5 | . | CASSSPGTGELFF | TGTGCCAGCAGTTCTCCGGGGACCGGGGAGCTGTTTTTT
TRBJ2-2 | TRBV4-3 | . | CASSQDYPNTGELFF | TGCGCCAGCAGCCAAGACTATCCGAACACCGGGGAGCTGTTTTTT
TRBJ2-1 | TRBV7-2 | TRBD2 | CASSLVLLAGSDEQFF | TGTGCCAGCAGCTTAGTTTTACTAGCGGGTTCTGATGAGCAGTTCTTC
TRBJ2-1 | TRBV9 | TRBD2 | CASSATSGSAYNEQFF | TGTGCCAGCAGCGCGACTAGCGGGAGTGCCTACAATGAGCAGTTCTTC
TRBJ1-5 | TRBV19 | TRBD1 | CASSQGARQPQHF | TGTGCCAGTAGCCAGGGGGCGAGGCAGCCCCAGCATTTT
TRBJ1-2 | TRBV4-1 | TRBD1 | CASSQDLLDRGYGYTF | TGCGCCAGCAGCCAAGATCTATTGGACAGGGGCTATGGCTACACCTTC
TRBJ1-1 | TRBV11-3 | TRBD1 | CASSSTTGANTEAFF | TGTGCCAGCAGCTCAACGACAGGGGCGAACACTGAAGCTTTCTTT
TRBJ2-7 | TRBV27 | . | CASSYGRSYEQYF | TGTGCCAGCAGTTATGGCCGTTCCTACGAGCAGTACTTC
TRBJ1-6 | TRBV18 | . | CASSPDGGAQNSPLHF | TGTGCCAGCTCACCGGACGGGGGGGCGCAAAATTCACCCCTCCACTTT
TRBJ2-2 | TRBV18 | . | CASSQLRPDTGELFF | TGTGCCAGCTCACAATTACGCCCGGACACCGGGGAGCTGTTTTTT
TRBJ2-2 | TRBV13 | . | CASSLADSGPPGELFF | TGTGCCAGCAGCTTAGCGGATAGCGGACCACCCGGGGAGCTGTTTTTT
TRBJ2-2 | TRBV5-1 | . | CASADTGGGTGELFF | TGCGCCAGCGCCGATACAGGGGGGGGCACCGGGGAGCTGTTTTTT
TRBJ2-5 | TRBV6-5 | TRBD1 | CASSSGDSYQETQYF | TGTGCCAGCAGTTCTGGGGACAGCTACCAAGAGACCCAGTACTTC
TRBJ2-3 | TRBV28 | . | CASSPRWSGSTDTQYF | TGTGCCAGCAGCCCCAGGTGGAGCGGGAGCACAGATACGCAGTATTTT
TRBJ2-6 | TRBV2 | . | CASSDPVAGLGANVLTF | TGTGCCAGCAGTGATCCGGTGGCAGGGCTTGGGGCCAACGTCCTGACTTTC
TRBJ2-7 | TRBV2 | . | CASNEKAGHEQYF | TGTGCCAGCAATGAGAAGGCGGGCCACGAGCAGTACTTC
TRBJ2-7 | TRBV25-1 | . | CASRGQRYYEQYF | TGTGCCAGCAGAGGACAGCGGTACTACGAGCAGTACTTC
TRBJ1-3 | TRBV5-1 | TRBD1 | CASSEQGAGATNTIYF | TGCGCCAGCAGCGAACAGGGGGCCGGAGCAACAAACACCATATATTTT
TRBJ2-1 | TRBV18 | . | CASSLGGVGNEQFF | TGTGCCAGCTCACTTGGCGGGGTTGGCAATGAGCAGTTCTTC
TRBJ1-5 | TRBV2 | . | CASAGAGGGNQPQHF | TGTGCCAGTGCAGGGGCGGGGGGGGGCAATCAGCCCCAGCATTTT
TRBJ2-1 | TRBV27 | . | CASSLTGVYNEQFF | TGTGCCAGCAGTTTAACCGGGGTCTACAATGAGCAGTTCTTC
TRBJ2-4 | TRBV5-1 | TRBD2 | CASRPVAGSKNIQYF | TGCGCCAGCAGGCCGGTAGCGGGGTCCAAAAACATTCAGTACTTC
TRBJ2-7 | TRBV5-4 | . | CASSLAGLRGGYEQYF | TGTGCCAGCAGCTTGGCCGGTCTTAGGGGAGGATACGAGCAGTACTTC
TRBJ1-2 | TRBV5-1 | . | CASSLDSLYGYTF | TGCGCCAGCAGCTTGGACAGCCTTTATGGCTACACCTTC
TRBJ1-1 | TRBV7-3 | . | CASSLRQYTEAFF | TGTGCCAGCAGCTTACGCCAGTACACTGAAGCTTTCTTT
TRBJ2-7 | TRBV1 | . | CTSSLGGRAYEQYF | TGCACCAGCAGCCTGGGGGGAAGGGCCTACGAGCAGTACTTC
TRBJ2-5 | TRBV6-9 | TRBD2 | CASTLAGGPPQETQYF | TGTGCCAGCACCCTAGCGGGAGGGCCCCCTCAAGAGACCCAGTACTTC
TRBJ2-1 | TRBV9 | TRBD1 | CASSVGTGIFGEQFF | TGTGCCAGCAGCGTCGGGACAGGGATATTCGGTGAGCAGTTCTTC
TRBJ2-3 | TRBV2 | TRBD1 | CASSLDRGWEYF | TGTGCCAGCAGTCTCGACAGGGGGTGGGAGTATTTT
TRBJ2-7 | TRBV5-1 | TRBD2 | CASSSRLAGSSYEQYF | TGCGCCAGCAGCTCAAGACTAGCGGGCTCCTCCTACGAGCAGTACTTC
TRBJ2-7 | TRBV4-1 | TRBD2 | CASSRILAGGLGNEQYF | TGCGCCAGCAGCCGAATTCTAGCGGGAGGACTGGGGAACGAGCAGTACTTC
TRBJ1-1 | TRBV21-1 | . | CASSKTEESSEAFF | TGTGCCAGCAGCAAAACTGAGGAATCTAGTGAAGCTTTCTTT